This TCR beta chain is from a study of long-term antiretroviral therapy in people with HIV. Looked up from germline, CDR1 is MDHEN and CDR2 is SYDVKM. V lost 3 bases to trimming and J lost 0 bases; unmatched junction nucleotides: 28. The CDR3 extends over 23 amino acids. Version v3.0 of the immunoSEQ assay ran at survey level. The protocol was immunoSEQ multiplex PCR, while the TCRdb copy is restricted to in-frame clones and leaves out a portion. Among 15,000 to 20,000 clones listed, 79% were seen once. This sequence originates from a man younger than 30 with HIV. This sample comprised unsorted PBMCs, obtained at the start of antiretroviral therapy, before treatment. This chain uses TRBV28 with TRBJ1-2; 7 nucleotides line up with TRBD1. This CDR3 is CASSFRGDRERKSRPATNYGYTF. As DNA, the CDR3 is TGTGCCAGCAGTTTCAGAGGGGACAGAGAACGTAAGTCGAGGCCCGCCACTAACTATGGCTACACCTTC.